The present entry profiles one TCR beta chain with its context. Its antigen has not been determined. One base away there is no much larger clone; base qualities are not given. Compared with germline, V lacks 7 bases and J lacks 9 bases; bases without a gene match: 7. Including cysteine and phenylalanine, the CDR3 has 13 amino acids. Of all the DNA, just the CDR3 is kept, 39 bases in frame from base 1. In the germline V gene, CDR1 corresponds to KGHDR and CDR2 to SFDVKD. Each collaborating institution followed its own protocols to collect whole blood in K2EDTA tubes. Collaborator samples were shipped for TCRbeta analysis as frozen whole blood, isolated PBMCs, or DNA extracted from either sample type. The data belong to a study of blood T cell repertoires in COVID-19 (dated by TCRdb to about 2020). About the study as a whole: The collaborator samples originated in the United States, Italy and Spain and spanned the acute and convalescent phases of COVID-19. The material from the prospective study consisted of cDNA or gDNA derived from T cells, B-cell-depleted T cells, or PBMCs. Subjects who had been exposed to COVID-19, were actively infected with it, or had recovered from it provided the deeply sampled blood TCRbeta repertoires that made up the dataset. The repertoires were released in a freely available public database intended as a resource for research on the immune response to SARS-CoV-2. The samples were drawn from the first 160 participants of the ongoing ImmuneRACE study and from some 1,300 subjects provided by 6 global collaborators. Nearly every sample came with metadata listing a de-identified subject ID, COVID-19 status, age in years and sex. Where available, HLA class I and class II types were taken from metadata supplied by the sample provider and were not determined by assay-based typing. Study-wide conclusions, independent of this receptor: The quantity of clinical and demographic metadata differed by source and by participant and was supplied without curation.

The immunoSEQ Assay, a bias-controlled multiplex PCR, was used to amplify TCRbeta CDR3 regions from genomic DNA. On the study's bioinformatics: Nucleated cell counts per sample were estimated from amplification of reference gene primers within the assay. Sequence reads were collapsed and filtered to measure the absolute abundance of every unique TCRbeta CDR3 rearrangement. For each sample, productive Simpson clonality was calculated as the square root of Simpson's diversity index over productive rearrangements. Sourced from immuneACCESS, this table was stored by TCRdb with only in-frame sequences that have V and J called. A share of the clones is absent; for the studies checked, an unresolved V gene accounts for under half, and the remainder has no known explanation. The V and J calls and the clone size are those of that table, but D and trimming were determined from the DNA. This sample lists fewer than 65,000 clones; around four fifths were detected once. The leading ten clones occupy approximately 5% of the sample.

This receptor was identified in a human donor in a cohort sampled during active COVID-19. Material for sequencing was peripheral blood. Recombination joined TRBV24-1 with TRBJ2-1, and TRBD1 aligns with 8 junction nucleotides. The nucleotides are TGTGCCACCAGAGCCGGGACAGGTTCTGAGCAGTTCTTC. Translation gives CATRAGTGSEQFF.